The 25 T cell receptor beta chains below were found in one sample sequenced in a study of shared clonotypes between healthy human individuals. Generated by immunoSEQ multiplex PCR, the TCRdb table keeps only in-frame clones and is missing some. The repertoire holds about 1 million clones, with about three quarters as singletons. The sequenced material came from memory CD4+ T cells sorted from blood. Subset: CD45RA-negative fraction. These receptors came from a man aged 18 to 29 in good health.

The chain recombines TRBV7-2 with TRBJ2-7; 8 bases agree with TRBD2. The V segment lost 3 bases and the J segment 4 bases; nucleotides outside the gene matches: 8. This CDR3 comprises 15 residues. CDR1 and CDR2 (germline): SGHTA, FQGNSA. The CDR3 DNA reads TGTGCCAGCAGCTTTAAGGCGGGAGGTGGGTACGAGCAGTACTTC. It specifies CASSFKAGGGYEQYF.

The chain uses TRBV21-1 and TRBJ2-4. TRBV21-1 is annotated as a pseudogene. The CDR3 is made up of 18 amino acids. This chain's CDR3 is CASCPGRRSPLAKNIQYF. CDR3 sequence (DNA): TGTGCCAGCTGTCCGGGACGGCGGTCTCCTTTAGCCAAAAACATTCAGTACTTC.

The chain joins TRBV2 to TRBJ2-7, with D maybe TRBD1 (5 bases). In germline, CDR1 is SNHLY, CDR2 FYNNEI. Trimming took off 8 bases at V and 6 bases at J, with 23 bases between the two ends. The CDR3 totals 15 residues. The CDR3 DNA follows: TGTGCCAGCCTCAGGTGGCAGGGCCCCGTAGCCGAGCAGTACTTC. It translates to CASLRWQGPVAEQYF. Drawing the rest from reference TRBV2 and TRBJ2-7, the complete variable domain is EPEVTQTPSHQVTQMGQEVILRCVPISNHLYFYWYRQILGQKVEFLVSFYNNEISEKSEIFDDQFSVERPDGSNFTLKIRSTKLEDSAMYFCASLRWQGPVAEQYFGPGTRLTVT.

This clone was observed once. The V call is TRBV9, the J call TRBJ1-2; D call uncertain. The CDR3 contains 12 residues. The germline CDR1 and CDR2 sequences are SGDLS and YYNGEE. The V and J ends lost 0 bases and 6 bases respectively, with 6 bases between them. The CDR3 bases are TGTGCCAGCAGCGTAGTGGCGGATGGCTACACCTTC. Translating it yields CASSVVADGYTF. The variable domain in full, with the rest retrieved from reference TRBV9 and TRBJ1-2, is DSGVTQTPKHLITATGQRVTLRCSPRSGDLSVYWYQQSLDQGLQFLIQYYNGEERAKGNILERFSAQQFPDLHSELNLSSLELGDSALYFCASSVVADGYTFGSGTRLTVV.

Notes on this clone: Other DNA sequences from this sample encode an identical CDR3 as well. The rearrangement joins TRBV18 to TRBJ2-7; D might be TRBD1 (5 bases). Germline-derived CDR1 and CDR2 are KGHSH and LQKENI. This CDR3 comprises 12 residues. V gave up 3 bases and J gave up 3 bases, with 6 bases separating them. The CDR3 spells CASSPTVYEQYF. In DNA, the CDR3 is TGTGCCAGCTCACCGACAGTCTACGAGCAGTACTTC.

This sequence joins TRBV9 and TRBJ2-1; perhaps TRBD1 as D (6 bases). V was clipped by 4 bases and J by 8 bases, with 19 bases between them. CDR3 length: 15 amino acids. Germline loops: CDR1 SGDLS, CDR2 YYNGEE. CDR3 in amino acids: CASSPQLSGGDEQFF. The CDR3, as DNA: TGTGCCAGCAGCCCCCAGCTAAGTGGGGGCGATGAGCAGTTCTTC.

As to this clone: This specimen includes other DNA sequences encoding the same CDR3. V usage is TRBV2 and J usage is TRBJ2-5, with TRBD1 matching 7 bases. This CDR3 is 13 amino acids long. Looked up from germline, CDR1 is SNHLY and CDR2 is FYNNEI. V was clipped by 4 bases and J by 2 bases; unmatched bases: 1. DNA for the CDR3: TGTGCCAGCAGTGGACAGGGACAAGAGACCCAGTACTTC. This gives the protein CASSGQGQETQYF. The full variable domain, rest sourced from reference TRBV2 and TRBJ2-5, is EPEVTQTPSHQVTQMGQEVILRCVPISNHLYFYWYRQILGQKVEFLVSFYNNEISEKSEIFDDQFSVERPDGSNFTLKIRSTKLEDSAMYFCASSGQGQETQYFGPGTRLLVL.

The CDR3 sequence is CASSRRKGETAQETQYF. Here the CDR3 DNA reads TGTGCCAGCAGCCGTCGAAAGGGTGAGACAGCCCAAGAGACCCAGTACTTC. The V and J genes are TRBV7-9 and TRBJ2-5, with D perhaps matching TRBD1 (5 bases). Trimming shortened V by 5 bases and J by 1 base, and 20 bases separated the two germline ends. The CDR3 sequence is 17 residues long. Germline V CDR1 and CDR2: SEHNR, FQNEAQ (reference sequence). Together with reference TRBV7-9 and TRBJ2-5, the CDR3 gives the full variable domain: DTGVSQNPRHKITKRGQNVTFRCDPISEHNRLYWYRQTLGQGPEFLTYFQNEAQLEKSRLLSDRFSAERPKGSFSTLEIQRTEQGDSAMYLCASSRRKGETAQETQYFGPGTRLLVL.

This chain connects TRBV6-6 to TRBJ1-2, with TRBD1 identical over 10 bases. The CDR3 is 15 amino acids. Germline V gene lookup returns CDR1 MNHNY and CDR2 SVGAGI (reference sequence). V shed 0 bases, J shed 7 bases, and the junction held 5 bases outside the gene matches. In nucleotides, the CDR3 is TGTGCCAGCAGTTACTCCCAGGACAGGGGGTCTGGCTACACCTTC. This codes for CASSYSQDRGSGYTF.

The chain is built from TRBV29-1 and TRBJ1-1, with D possibly TRBD1 on 5 matching bases. The CDR3 has 14 residues. Germline V gives CDR1 SQVTM, CDR2 ANQGSEA. Trimming removed 1 base at V and 4 bases at J, with 13 bases between. The CDR3 DNA is TGCAGCGTTGAAGTCTGGGGCGGTCGCACTGAAGCTTTCTTT. This translates into CSVEVWGGRTEAFF.

The V gene is TRBV6-6, the J gene TRBJ2-7, with 7 bases that match TRBD1. V gave up 5 bases and J gave up 5 bases; unmatched junction bases: 0. From germline, CDR1 is MNHNY and CDR2 SVGAGI (reference sequence). This CDR3 is 11 amino acids long. The CDR3 protein is CASSQGDEQYF. Written as DNA, the CDR3 is TGTGCCAGCAGTCAGGGGGACGAGCAGTACTTC.

V is TRBV5-1 and J is TRBJ1-4; maybe TRBD1 (6 bases). CDR1 and CDR2 (germline): SGHRS, YFSETQ. V lost 6 bases and J lost 5, with 14 bases in between. The CDR3 has 14 residues. The CDR3 coding sequence is TGCGCCAGCAAGGCAGGGGCGACCAATGAAAAACTGTTTTTT. It yields the protein CASKAGATNEKLFF. Using reference TRBV5-1 and TRBJ1-4 for the parts outside the CDR3, the full variable domain is KAGVTQTPRYLIKTRGQQVTLSCSPISGHRSVSWYQQTPGQGLQFLFEYFSETQRNKGNFPGRFSGRQFSNSRSEMNVSTLELGDSALYLCASKAGATNEKLFFGSGTQLSVL.

This clone was detected a few times. The chain recombines TRBV19 with TRBJ2-7; D unclear. V lost 0 bases and J lost 4, with 7 bases in between. Per the germline V gene, CDR1 is LNHDA and CDR2 is SQIVND (reference sequence). The CDR3 totals 13 residues. The DNA of the CDR3 is TGTGCCAGTAGTATAGATGTGAGGTACGAGCAGTACTTC. It encodes CASSIDVRYEQYF.

V usage is TRBV2 and J usage is TRBJ1-6; 12 bases agree with TRBD1. Germline V lookup: CDR1 SNHLY, CDR2 FYNNEI. The V and J ends lost 4 bases and 6 bases, in that order; junction bases with no gene match: 13. This CDR3 has 19 amino acids. CDR3: CASSVPRDRGQTVNSPLHF. DNA for the CDR3: TGTGCCAGCAGTGTTCCAAGGGACAGGGGGCAAACGGTTAATTCACCCCTCCACTTT. Together with reference TRBV2 and TRBJ1-6, the CDR3 gives the full variable domain: EPEVTQTPSHQVTQMGQEVILRCVPISNHLYFYWYRQILGQKVEFLVSFYNNEISEKSEIFDDQFSVERPDGSNFTLKIRSTKLEDSAMYFCASSVPRDRGQTVNSPLHFGNGTRLTVT.

The genes are TRBV9 and TRBJ2-2; D might be TRBD2 (6 bases). V was trimmed by 7 bases and J by 5 bases, leaving 18 bases between them. In germline, CDR1 is SGDLS, CDR2 YYNGEE. The CDR3 covers 15 residues. The CDR3 region is CASFRGTLGTGELFF. The CDR3, as DNA: TGTGCCAGCTTCCGGGGGACCCTGGGGACCGGGGAGCTGTTTTTT.

The chain couples TRBV28 to TRBJ2-3; the D is unclear. The length of the CDR3 is 15 residues. CDR1 MDHEN and CDR2 SYDVKM come from the germline V gene. Trimming took 5 bases from V and 0 from J, leaving 12 bases between them. The CDR3 sequence is CASSPPLPSTDTQYF. The DNA for the CDR3 is TGTGCCAGCAGTCCCCCTCTACCTAGCACAGATACGCAGTATTTT. Full variable domain (remainder filled in from reference TRBV28 and TRBJ2-3): DVKVTQSSRYLVKRTGEKVFLECVQDMDHENMFWYRQDPGLGLRLIYFSYDVKMKEKGDIPEGYSVSREKKERFSLILESASTNQTSMYLCASSPPLPSTDTQYFGPGTRLTVL.

This rearrangement joins TRBV11-2 to TRBJ2-7, with no clear D. V lost 0 bases and J lost 1, with 7 bases in between. This CDR3 comprises 14 residues. Germline-derived CDR1 and CDR2 are SGHAT and FQNNGV. CDR3 sequence (DNA): TGTGCCAGCAGCTTAGATAGTCCTTCCTACGAGCAGTACTTC. This encodes CASSLDSPSYEQYF.

There are a few counts of this clone. The rearrangement links TRBV10-3 to TRBJ2-1, with D unresolved. V was shortened by 5 bases and J by 5 bases, with 7 bases between the two germline ends. The CDR3 loop spans 12 amino acids. CDR1 and CDR2 from the germline V gene are ENHRY and SYGVKD. The CDR3 spells CAISPINNEQFF. The CDR3 nucleotides read TGTGCCATCAGTCCGATAAACAATGAGCAGTTCTTC.

The rearrangement joins TRBV27 to TRBJ2-7; D is unresolved. The V gene's germline CDR1 is MNHEY and CDR2 SMNVEV (reference sequence). The V end was cut by 6 bases, the J end by 1 base, with 10 bases between. This CDR3 has 13 amino acids. The DNA of the CDR3 is TGTGCCAGCAGCCCGGACGGGTCCTACGAGCAGTACTTC. Its translation is CASSPDGSYEQYF.

This clone has just a few counts. The chain recombines TRBV7-8 with TRBJ2-1; TRBD2 matches at 9 bases. The CDR3 has 15 residues. V gave up 2 bases and J gave up 8 bases; unmatched junction bases: 7. Per the germline V gene, CDR1 is SGHVS and CDR2 is FQNEAQ. CDR3 DNA sequence: TGTGCCAGCAGCTTATCGGGACTAGCAGTCGATGAGCAGTTCTTC. Residues: CASSLSGLAVDEQFF.

This clone was recorded a few times. This chain links TRBV11-2 with TRBJ2-7; 10 nucleotides match TRBD2. Germline V lookup: CDR1 SGHAT, CDR2 FQNNGV. The CDR3 totals 16 residues. Trimming removed 5 bases from V and 5 bases from J; junction bases left unmatched: 12. CDR3 bases: TGTGCCAGCAGCCTGTCTTCTAGCGGGAGTATCCACGAGCAGTACTTC. It specifies CASSLSSSGSIHEQYF.

This chain connects TRBV19 to TRBJ2-5; tentative D call: TRBD2 (5 bases). CDR1 is LNHDA, CDR2 SQIVND, per germline (reference sequence). The CDR3 is 17 residues long. The V and J ends lost 1 base and 5 bases respectively, with 20 bases between them. CDR3 sequence: CASSIGRSSGELETQYF. The CDR3 nucleotides are TGTGCCAGTAGTATAGGTCGAAGTTCCGGGGAGTTGGAGACCCAGTACTTC.

This clone appeared a few times. V and J are TRBV11-3 and TRBJ1-5, with a weak D call TRBD1 (6 bases). The CDR3 extends over 18 amino acids. CDR1 SGHNT and CDR2 YENEEA come from the germline V gene. Trimming stripped 6 bases from V and 0 bases from J, with 21 bases between. The CDR3 coding sequence is TGTGCCAGCAGTATGTCAGGGAGGGACAATTATAGCAATCAGCCCCAGCATTTT. Protein product: CASSMSGRDNYSNQPQHF.

This clone was seen just once. The V call is TRBV19, the J call TRBJ2-5; D might be TRBD1 or TRBD2, each matching 5 bases. Germline CDR1 and CDR2: LNHDA and SQIVND (reference sequence). The ends were cut back, 1 base at V and 5 bases at J, with 17 bases in the middle. The length of the CDR3 is 16 residues. Here the CDR3 reads CASSIGGSSGRETQYF. In nucleotides, the CDR3 is TGTGCCAGTAGTATAGGCGGTAGCTCGGGACGGGAGACCCAGTACTTC. The full variable domain, its missing parts supplied by reference TRBV19 and TRBJ2-5, is DGGITQSPKYLFRKEGQNVTLSCEQNLNHDAMYWYRQDPGQGLRLIYYSQIVNDFQKGDIAEGYSVSREKKESFPLTVTSAQKNPTAFYLCASSIGGSSGRETQYFGPGTRLLVL.

The table lists this clone with a count of one. This sequence joins TRBV19 and TRBJ2-1, with a possible D match to TRBD2 (5 bases). The CDR3 has 11 residues. The germline V gene encodes CDR1 LNHDA and CDR2 SQIVND (reference sequence). The DNA for the CDR3 is TGTGCTAGCGAGGCCTACAATGAGCAGTTCTTC. Encoded protein: CASEAYNEQFF.